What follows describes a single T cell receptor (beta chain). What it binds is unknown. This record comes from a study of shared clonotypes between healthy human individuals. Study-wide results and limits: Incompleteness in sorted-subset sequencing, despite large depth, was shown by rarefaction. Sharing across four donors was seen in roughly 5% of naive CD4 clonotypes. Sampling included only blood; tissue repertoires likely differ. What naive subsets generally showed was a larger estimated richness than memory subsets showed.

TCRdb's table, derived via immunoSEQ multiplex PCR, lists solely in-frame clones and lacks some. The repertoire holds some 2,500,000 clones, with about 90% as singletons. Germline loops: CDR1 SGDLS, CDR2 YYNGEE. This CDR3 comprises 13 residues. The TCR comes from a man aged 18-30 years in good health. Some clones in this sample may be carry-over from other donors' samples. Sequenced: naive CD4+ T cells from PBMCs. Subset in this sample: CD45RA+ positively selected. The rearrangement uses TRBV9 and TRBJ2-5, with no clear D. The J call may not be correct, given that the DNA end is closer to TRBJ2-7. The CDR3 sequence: CASSPRPVGEQYF. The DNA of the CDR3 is TGTGCCAGCAGCCCCCGTCCTGTGGGCGAGCAGTACTTC.